This T cell receptor (beta chain) was observed in a study of cytomegalovirus exposure and HLA in healthy donors. Whole-study results and caveats: Excluded were some V segments that proved indistinguishable, including TRBV6-2 and TRBV6-3.

The PCR made use of 60 Vbeta and 13 Jbeta primers. Method: immunoSEQ multiplex PCR; TCRdb's copy keeps in-frame clones and lacks some. The sample lists about 190,000 clones, around three quarters occurring once. This CDR3 is 18 amino acids long. Germline CDR1 and CDR2: SGHTA and FQGNSA. J was trimmed by 10 bases and V by 1 base; bases with no gene match: 13. With regard to this clone: Its antigen remains unidentified.

The source material was PBMCs. The receptor was isolated from a woman aged 18 to 35 in good health and CMV-seronegative. The chain uses TRBV7-2 and TRBJ1-6, with 10 bases identical to TRBD1. CDR3 sequence reads: CASSLGRIGTGVWSPLHF. The CDR3 DNA follows: TGTGCCAGCAGCTTAGGACGTATAGGGACAGGGGTTTGGTCACCCCTCCACTTT.